These 27 T cell receptor beta chains share one sample of origin, sequenced in a study of blood T cell repertoires in COVID-19. The data were produced by immunoSEQ multiplex PCR, yet TCRdb's version contains in-frame clones alone and is incomplete. The table includes around 80,000 clones, approximately 80% detected once. Sequenced input: peripheral blood. The receptor source for this set is a human donor in a cohort sampled during active COVID-19.

The rearrangement links TRBV30 to TRBJ2-7; tentatively, D is TRBD1 (5 bases). Germline V gives CDR1 GTSNPN, CDR2 SVGIG (reference sequence). The CDR3 consists of 12 residues. Trimming removed 2 bases from V and 5 bases from J, with 10 bases in between. CDR3 region: CAWSSGLNEQYF. CDR3 bases: TGTGCCTGGAGTTCAGGGCTGAACGAGCAGTACTTC.

The rearrangement uses TRBV5-6 and TRBJ2-5, with D unclear. Trimming took off 0 bases at V and 2 bases at J, with 5 bases between the two ends. The CDR3 spans 13 residues. In germline, CDR1 is SGHDT, CDR2 YYEEEE. The CDR3 spells CASSLEQQETQYF. CDR3 DNA: TGTGCCAGCAGCTTGGAACAGCAAGAGACCCAGTACTTC.

The rearrangement joins TRBV2 to TRBJ2-2, with 8 bases identical to TRBD1. The germline V gene encodes CDR1 SNHLY and CDR2 FYNNEI. Unmatched junction bases numbered 0, after V lost 4 bases and J lost 5 bases. The CDR3 covers 13 residues. The CDR3 loop reads CASSGQGTGELFF. The CDR3 DNA sequence: TGTGCCAGCAGTGGACAGGGGACCGGGGAGCTGTTTTTT.

The genes are TRBV19 and TRBJ1-5; possible D gene TRBD1, 5 bases. This CDR3 is built from 13 residues. Trimming removed 5 bases at V and 4 bases at J, with 9 bases between. Germline assignment: CDR1 LNHDA and CDR2 SQIVND (reference sequence). The CDR3 coding sequence is TGTGCCAGTAGTCATCGGGGGAATCAGCCCCAGCATTTT. Translation: CASSHRGNQPQHF.

This rearrangement joins TRBV5-6 to TRBJ1-1; 7 nucleotides agree with TRBD1. Germline CDR1 reads SGHDT; CDR2 reads YYEEEE. This CDR3 spans 12 amino acids. Unmatched junction bases numbered 8, after V lost 5 bases and J lost 10 bases. CDR3 sequence reads: CASRPNRGRAFF. The CDR3 coding sequence is TGTGCCAGCAGGCCCAACAGGGGAAGAGCTTTCTTT.

This clone was observed once. The chain is built from TRBV15 and TRBJ1-2; no clear D gene. The germline V gene has CDR1 LNHNV and CDR2 YYDKDF (reference sequence). The V end lost 6 bases, the J end lost 6 bases, and 26 bases lay between the germline ends. The CDR3 sequence is 17 residues long. As DNA, the CDR3 is TGTGCCACCAGTGAAGGCGGCAGGCGCCCGTCTAGCGATGGCTACACCTTC. This gives the protein CATSEGGRRPSSDGYTF.

In this sample, this clone turned up a few times. The V gene is TRBV3-1 (or the pseudogene TRBV3-2), the J gene TRBJ2-7; D unresolved. The CDR3 consists of 13 residues. Germline V CDR1 and CDR2: LGHDT, YNNKEL (reference sequence). Trimming left V 2 bases short and J 3 bases short, with 8 bases between. The CDR3 is CASSQSPGYEQYF. DNA of the CDR3: TGTGCCAGCAGCCAAAGTCCGGGCTACGAGCAGTACTTC.

The chain recombines TRBV5-1 with TRBJ2-5; TRBD1 agrees at 9 bases. The CDR3 is 15 residues long. After removal of 3 bases from V and 4 bases from J, the junction contained 7 bases not matched to a gene. Looked up from germline, CDR1 is SGHRS and CDR2 is YFSETQ. The DNA for the CDR3 is TGCGCCAGCAGCTCCACAGGGGGCGGGGGAGAGACCCAGTACTTC. Residues: CASSSTGGGGETQYF.

This clone has more than one count but fewer than ten. This chain connects TRBV5-1 to TRBJ2-7; TRBD1 matches 7 bases. Germline loops: CDR1 SGHRS, CDR2 YFSETQ. With V trimmed by 0 bases and J by 5 bases, 8 bases remained unmatched. The CDR3 is 15 residues long. The CDR3 DNA reads TGCGCCAGCAGCTTGGCCGAGGTACAGGGGCACGAGCAGTACTTC. Translated, it gives CASSLAEVQGHEQYF.

J is TRBJ2-7 and V is TRBV11-3; 9 bases agree with TRBD1. Per germline, CDR1 SGHNT and CDR2 YENEEA. The ends lost 0 bases at V and 6 bases at J; junction bases unmatched: 9. CDR3 length equals 16 residues. CDR3 DNA: TGTGCCAGCAGCTTAGAGGGACAGGGACCGAATCGCGAGCAGTACTTC. It encodes CASSLEGQGPNREQYF.

V is TRBV5-6 and J is TRBJ1-2; possible D gene TRBD1, 6 bases. The CDR3 sequence is 15 residues long. The V gene lost 4 bases and the J gene lost 4 bases, with 17 bases spanning the gap. Germline V gene lookup returns CDR1 SGHDT and CDR2 YYEEEE. The CDR3: CASSLRRTVVYGYTF. The DNA for the CDR3 is TGTGCCAGCAGCCTCCGTCGGACAGTTGTCTATGGCTACACCTTC.

The gene calls are TRBV7-3 and TRBJ1-5; TRBD1 matches at 7 bases. With V trimmed by 5 bases and J by 0 bases, 4 bases remained unmatched. CDR1 is SGHTA, CDR2 FQGTGA, per germline. This CDR3 is built from 15 residues. CDR3 DNA sequence: TGTGCCAGCAGCCCTGGACAGGCTAGCAATCAGCCCCAGCATTTT. This translates into CASSPGQASNQPQHF.

This chain links TRBV3-1 (or the pseudogene TRBV3-2) with TRBJ2-7; a possible D gene is TRBD1 (7 bases). The V gene's germline CDR1 is LGHDT and CDR2 YNNKEL (reference sequence). The germline V and J ends were trimmed by 4 bases and 3 bases, with 19 bases remaining between them. The CDR3 has 16 residues. CDR3 nucleotide sequence: TGTGCCAGCAGCCCCCAGGGGGGCGGGGCAAACTACGAGCAGTACTTC. Translation: CASSPQGGGANYEQYF.

The rearrangement joins TRBV5-1 to TRBJ2-1; 10 bases align to TRBD1. The CDR3 is made up of 13 amino acids. Germline values: CDR1 SGHRS, CDR2 YFSETQ. The V segment lost 4 bases and the J segment 7 bases; nucleotides outside the gene matches: 2. The CDR3 DNA follows: TGCGCCAGCAGCCAGGGACAGGGGAATGAGCAGTTCTTC. This translates into CASSQGQGNEQFF. Together with reference TRBV5-1 and TRBJ2-1, the CDR3 gives the full variable domain: KAGVTQTPRYLIKTRGQQVTLSCSPISGHRSVSWYQQTPGQGLQFLFEYFSETQRNKGNFPGRFSGRQFSNSRSEMNVSTLELGDSALYLCASSQGQGNEQFFGPGTRLTVL.

V gene TRBV5-8 combines with J gene TRBJ2-1; no reliable D call. CDR1 SGHTS and CDR2 YDEGEE come from the germline V gene. The length of the CDR3 is 14 residues. Trimming removed 0 bases from V and 0 bases from J, with 4 bases in between. The CDR3 DNA reads TGTGCCAGCAGCTTGGACAGCTCCTACAATGAGCAGTTCTTC. Its translation is CASSLDSSYNEQFF.

The chain has TRBV12-3 or TRBV12-4 and TRBJ2-1; no clear D gene. The ends were cut back, 5 bases at V and 4 bases at J, with 3 bases in the middle. CDR3 length: 11 residues. The CDR3 nucleotides are TGTGCCAGCAGTGCGTACAATGAGCAGTTCTTC. Protein sequence: CASSAYNEQFF.

The V and J genes are TRBV28 and TRBJ1-6; D is perhaps TRBD1 (6 bases). Trimming took off 8 bases at V and 7 bases at J, with 18 bases between the two ends. Germline V lookup: CDR1 MDHEN, CDR2 SYDVKM. There are 15 residues in the CDR3. The CDR3 DNA is TGTGCCAGCGATTTAGGGGGGGCCGAAAATTCACCCCTCCACTTT. Amino acid sequence: CASDLGGAENSPLHF. Full variable domain (rest looked up from reference TRBV28 and TRBJ1-6): DVKVTQSSRYLVKRTGEKVFLECVQDMDHENMFWYRQDPGLGLRLIYFSYDVKMKEKGDIPEGYSVSREKKERFSLILESASTNQTSMYLCASDLGGAENSPLHFGNGTRLTVT.

The genes are TRBV25-1 and TRBJ2-2; possible D gene TRBD1, 6 bases. CDR1 and CDR2 (germline): MGHDK, SYGVNS. Trimming pared 11 bases from V and 2 bases from J, leaving 9 bases between. The CDR3 consists of 12 residues. The CDR3 here is CASDSNTGELFF. The DNA of the CDR3 is TGTGCCTCGGACAGCAACACCGGGGAGCTGTTTTTT.

This clone was recorded a few times. This chain uses TRBV11-2 with TRBJ1-5, with D unresolved. The CDR3 covers 15 residues. CDR1 is SGHAT and CDR2 is FQNNGV in the germline V gene. V was pared by 0 bases and J by 4 bases, with 10 bases between. Here the CDR3 reads CASSLDGSTNQPQHF. The CDR3 DNA sequence: TGTGCCAGCAGCTTAGACGGGTCAACTAATCAGCCCCAGCATTTT.

The rearrangement links TRBV28 to TRBJ2-5; 10 bases match TRBD2. The CDR3 runs to 17 residues. Germline V gene data show CDR1 as MDHEN and CDR2 as SYDVKM. The V segment lost 4 bases and the J segment 3 bases; nucleotides outside the gene matches: 11. Here the CDR3 reads CASSSQGLAGEKETQYF. CDR3 DNA sequence: TGTGCCAGCAGTTCCCAAGGGCTAGCGGGAGAGAAAGAGACCCAGTACTTC. Full variable domain (rest looked up from reference TRBV28 and TRBJ2-5): DVKVTQSSRYLVKRTGEKVFLECVQDMDHENMFWYRQDPGLGLRLIYFSYDVKMKEKGDIPEGYSVSREKKERFSLILESASTNQTSMYLCASSSQGLAGEKETQYFGPGTRLLVL.

The genes are TRBV7-9 and TRBJ2-3, with 7 nucleotides matching TRBD2. J gave up 3 bases and V 1 base, and 4 bases lay outside the gene matches. Germline V gene lookup returns CDR1 SEHNR and CDR2 FQNEAQ (reference sequence). The CDR3 runs to 15 residues. The CDR3 coding sequence is TGTGCCAGCAGCTTAGGTGGCGGGAGAACAGATACGCAGTATTTT. Its translation: CASSLGGGRTDTQYF.

V and J are TRBV14 and TRBJ1-2, with TRBD1 identical over 7 bases. CDR3 size: 17 residues. The J segment lost 8 bases and the V segment lost 1 base, leaving 16 bases of the junction unmatched. In germline, CDR1 is SGHDN, CDR2 FVKESK. The CDR3 DNA is TGTGCCAGCAGCCAAGTTCCCGGGACAGCGAGTCCTAGGGGCTACACCTTC. This codes for CASSQVPGTASPRGYTF.

This chain uses TRBV28 with TRBJ1-2; maybe TRBD1 (5 bases). Looked up from germline, CDR1 is MDHEN and CDR2 is SYDVKM. The germline V and J ends were trimmed by 5 bases and 7 bases, with 20 bases remaining between them. This CDR3 has 15 residues. CDR3 DNA sequence: TGTGCCAGCAGTCCCCCAGCAGGGTATGCGAGTGGCTACACCTTC. This sequence encodes CASSPPAGYASGYTF.

The CDR3 spells CASSSVDRPYNEQFF. The CDR3 nucleotides are TGTGCCAGCAGCTCCGTGGACAGGCCCTACAATGAGCAGTTCTTC. The V call is TRBV5-6, the J call TRBJ2-1; 7 nucleotides line up with TRBD1. V was pared by 3 bases and J by 2 bases, with 5 bases of the junction left unmatched. This CDR3 is 15 amino acids long. In germline, CDR1 is SGHDT, CDR2 YYEEEE. The full variable domain, its missing parts supplied by reference TRBV5-6 and TRBJ2-1, is DAGVTQSPTHLIKTRGQQVTLRCSPKSGHDTVSWYQQALGQGPQFIFQYYEEEERQRGNFPDRFSGHQFPNYSSELNVNALLLGDSALYLCASSSVDRPYNEQFFGPGTRLTVL.

V and J are TRBV9 and TRBJ2-7, with 9 bases matching TRBD1. V shed 0 bases, J shed 2 bases, and the junction held 0 bases outside the gene matches. Germline assignment: CDR1 SGDLS and CDR2 YYNGEE. The CDR3 is 14 amino acids. In nucleotides, the CDR3 is TGTGCCAGCAGCGTAGGACAGGGGGCCTACGAGCAGTACTTC. Translation: CASSVGQGAYEQYF.

This chain links TRBV14 with TRBJ2-1, with D possibly matching TRBD1 (5 bases). The CDR3 contains 17 residues. V dropped 1 base and J dropped 2 bases, with 15 bases sitting between them. CDR1 and CDR2 from the germline V gene are SGHDN and FVKESK. The CDR3 spells CASSQGFVGHPYNEQFF. In nucleotides, the CDR3 is TGTGCCAGCAGCCAAGGGTTCGTGGGGCATCCCTACAATGAGCAGTTCTTC.

The J gene is TRBJ2-1, the V gene TRBV6-5; 7 bases are shared with TRBD2. V lost 7 bases, J lost 7 bases, and 10 bases stayed unmatched. The germline gives CDR1 MNHEY, CDR2 SVGAGI. This CDR3 has 14 residues. This chain's CDR3 is CASMRTRSENEQFF. Here the CDR3 DNA reads TGTGCCAGCATGCGGACTAGGAGTGAGAATGAGCAGTTCTTC.